The 3 T cell receptor beta chains reported below all come from one sample, sequenced in a study of T cell responses to AZD1222 COVID-19 vaccine. The repertoire was sequenced with immunoSEQ multiplex PCR; TCRdb's copy has only in-frame clones and lacks some. The data contain 200,000 or so clones, almost 95% of them singletons. This sample comprised peripheral blood, obtained on day 0 of AZD1222 vaccination. Receptor source: an adult in good health.

The chain has TRBV2 and TRBJ2-7; 7 bases agree with TRBD2. The CDR3 is 14 amino acids. The J segment lost 3 bases and the V segment lost 4 bases, leaving 6 bases of the junction unmatched. Germline CDR1 reads SNHLY; CDR2 reads FYNNEI. CDR3 loop: CASSARRGYYEQYF. The CDR3 nucleotides are TGTGCCAGCAGTGCCCGGCGGGGGTACTACGAGCAGTACTTC.

This clone was seen once. V gene TRBV30 combines with J gene TRBJ1-1, with 8 bases lining up with TRBD1. There are 14 residues in the CDR3. CDR1 and CDR2 (germline): GTSNPN, SVGIG (reference sequence). J was trimmed by 0 bases and V by 1 base; bases with no gene match: 1. The CDR3 protein is CAWSGTGLNTEAFF. CDR3 sequence (DNA): TGTGCCTGGAGTGGGACAGGGTTGAACACTGAAGCTTTCTTT.

This CDR3 reads CASSYPGGDTQYF. The CDR3 DNA follows: TGTGCCAGCAGCTATCCGGGGGGAGATACGCAGTATTTT. The chain employs TRBV7-6 and TRBJ2-3; 7 bases are shared with TRBD2. Germline V gene data show CDR1 as SGHVS and CDR2 as FNYEAQ. CDR3 length equals 13 residues. V shed 4 bases, J shed 5 bases, and the junction held 3 bases outside the gene matches.